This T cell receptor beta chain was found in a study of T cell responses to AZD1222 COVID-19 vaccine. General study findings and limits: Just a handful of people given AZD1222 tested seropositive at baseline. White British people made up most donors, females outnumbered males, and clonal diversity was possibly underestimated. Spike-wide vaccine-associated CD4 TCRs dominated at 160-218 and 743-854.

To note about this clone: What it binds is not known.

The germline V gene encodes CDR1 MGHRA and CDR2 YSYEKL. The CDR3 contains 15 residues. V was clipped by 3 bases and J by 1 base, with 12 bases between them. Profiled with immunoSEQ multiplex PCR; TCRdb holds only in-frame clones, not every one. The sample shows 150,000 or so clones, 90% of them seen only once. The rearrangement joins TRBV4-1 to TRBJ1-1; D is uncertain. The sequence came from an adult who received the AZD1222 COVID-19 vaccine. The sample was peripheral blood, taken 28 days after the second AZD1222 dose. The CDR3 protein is CASSHPTRQNTEAFF. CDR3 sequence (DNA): TGCGCCAGCAGCCACCCCACCAGGCAGAACACTGAAGCTTTCTTT.